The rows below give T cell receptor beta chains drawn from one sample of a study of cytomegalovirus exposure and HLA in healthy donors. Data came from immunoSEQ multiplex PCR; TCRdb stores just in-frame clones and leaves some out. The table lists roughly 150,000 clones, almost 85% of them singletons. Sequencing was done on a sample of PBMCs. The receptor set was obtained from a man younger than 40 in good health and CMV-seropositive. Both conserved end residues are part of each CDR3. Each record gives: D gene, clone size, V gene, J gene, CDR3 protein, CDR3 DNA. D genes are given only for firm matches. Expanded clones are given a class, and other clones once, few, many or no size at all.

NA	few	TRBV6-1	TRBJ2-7	CASQRGGIDEQYF	TGTGCCAGCCAGAGGGGAGGTATCGACGAGCAGTACTTC
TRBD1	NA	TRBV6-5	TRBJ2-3	CASSWDSSTDTQYF	TGTGCCAGCAGTTGGGACAGTAGCACAGATACGCAGTATTTT
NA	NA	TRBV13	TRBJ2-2	CASSLRTFNTGELFF	TGTGCCAGCAGCTTACGGACATTTAACACCGGGGAGCTGTTTTTT
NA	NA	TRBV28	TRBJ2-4	CASSPLASRDIQYF	TGTGCCAGCAGTCCCTTAGCGTCGAGGGACATTCAGTACTTC
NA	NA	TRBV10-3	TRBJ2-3	CATVLASRTDTQYF	TGTGCCACCGTACTAGCATCTCGCACAGATACGCAGTATTTT
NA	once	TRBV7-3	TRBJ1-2	CASSLKGSGGYTF	TGTGCCAGCAGCTTAAAGGGGTCTGGCGGCTACACCTTC
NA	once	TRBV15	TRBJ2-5	CATSADDRGQETQYF	TGTGCCACCAGCGCTGATGATCGGGGGCAAGAGACCCAGTACTTC
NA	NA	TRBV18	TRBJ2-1	CASSPSLQVYNEQFF	TGTGCCAGCTCACCATCCCTACAGGTTTACAATGAGCAGTTCTTC
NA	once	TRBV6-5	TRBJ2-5	CASKRWETQYF	TGTGCCAGCAAGCGGTGGGAGACCCAGTACTTC
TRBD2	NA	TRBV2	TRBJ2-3	CASSGTSRSDTQYF	TGTGCCAGCTCCGGGACTAGTAGATCAGATACGCAGTATTTT
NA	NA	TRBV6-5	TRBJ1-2	CASSPLDSYGYTF	TGTGCCAGCAGCCCCCTGGACAGCTATGGCTACACCTTC
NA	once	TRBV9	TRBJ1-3	CASSPPSSGNTIYF	TGTGCCAGCAGCCCCCCATCCTCTGGAAACACCATATATTTT
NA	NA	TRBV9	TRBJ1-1	CASSVAIQGGTEAFF	TGTGCCAGCAGCGTAGCCATCCAGGGCGGCACTGAAGCTTTCTTT
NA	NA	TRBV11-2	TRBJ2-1	CASSLAQGQWQFF	TGTGCCAGCAGCTTAGCCCAGGGGCAGTGGCAGTTCTTC
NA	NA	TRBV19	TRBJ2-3	CASRSTSRDTQYF	TGTGCCAGTAGGTCTACGTCCAGGGATACGCAGTATTTT
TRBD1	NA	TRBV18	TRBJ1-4	CASSPVDRDEKLFF	TGTGCCAGCTCACCCGTGGACAGGGATGAAAAACTGTTTTTT
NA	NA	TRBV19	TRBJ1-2	CASSFSTGNYNYGYTF	TGTGCCAGTTCGTTCTCAACCGGGAACTATAACTATGGCTACACCTTC
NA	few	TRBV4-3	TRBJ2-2	CASSQAVLNTGELFF	TGCGCCAGCAGCCAAGCGGTCCTGAACACCGGGGAGCTGTTTTTT
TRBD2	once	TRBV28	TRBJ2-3	CASSLGLDIDTQYF	TGTGCCAGCAGTCTCGGACTAGACATAGATACGCAGTATTTT
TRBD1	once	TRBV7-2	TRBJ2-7	CASSLGTGGLQYEQYF	TGTGCCAGCAGCTTAGGGACAGGCGGACTTCAATACGAGCAGTACTTC
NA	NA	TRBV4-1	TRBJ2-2	CASSQVTGATGELFF	TGCGCCAGCAGCCAAGTTACAGGAGCCACCGGGGAGCTGTTTTTT
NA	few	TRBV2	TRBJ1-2	CASSGEAGTYGYTF	TGTGCCAGCAGTGGGGAAGCGGGCACATATGGCTACACCTTC
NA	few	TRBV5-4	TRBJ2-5	CASSLAVSRGETQYF	TGTGCCAGCAGCTTGGCCGTCTCGCGCGGGGAGACCCAGTACTTC